This T cell receptor beta chain emerged from a study of blood T cell repertoires in COVID-19. The overall study: Sources were T cells, B-cell-depleted T cells, or PBMCs; the material itself was cDNA or gDNA.

V shed 3 bases and J 5 bases; nucleotides not matched to a gene: 12. The CDR3 covers 16 residues. Per germline, CDR1 DFQATT and CDR2 SNEGSKA (reference sequence). The Seattle site enrolled patients during active infection and followed them longitudinally. How the authors handled the data: Nucleated cell number was recorded as an estimate derived from reference gene primer amplification. Repertoires were generated with immunoSEQ multiplex PCR, while TCRdb's copy carries only in-frame clones and drops some. V and J calls and clone size follow that table, whereas D and trimming were derived from the DNA. The sample consists of roughly 480,000 clones, 89% of them appearing once.

This TCR derives from a man in his late teens or twenties with COVID-19, enrolled during active disease. The chain carries TRBV20-1 and TRBJ2-1; TRBD2 agrees at 8 bases. Material for sequencing was peripheral blood. The CDR3 protein is CSASSPLAGANNEQFF. The CDR3 DNA follows: TGCAGTGCTAGTTCCCCCCTAGCGGGTGCAAACAATGAGCAGTTCTTC.